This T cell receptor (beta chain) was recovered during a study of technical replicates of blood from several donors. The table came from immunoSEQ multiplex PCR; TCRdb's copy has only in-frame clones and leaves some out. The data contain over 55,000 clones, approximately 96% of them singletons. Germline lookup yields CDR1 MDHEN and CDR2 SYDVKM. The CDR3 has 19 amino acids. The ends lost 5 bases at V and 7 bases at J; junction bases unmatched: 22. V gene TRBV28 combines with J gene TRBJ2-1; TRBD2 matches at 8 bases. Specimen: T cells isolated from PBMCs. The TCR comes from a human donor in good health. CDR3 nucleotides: TGTGCCAGCAGTCCCAGGCAATTTCGTGGCGGGGGGCAGGATAATGAGCAGTTCTTC. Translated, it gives CASSPRQFRGGGQDNEQFF.